Shown below are 30 T cell receptor beta chains from a single sample sequenced in a study of blood T cell repertoires in COVID-19. The protocol was immunoSEQ multiplex PCR, while the TCRdb copy is restricted to in-frame clones and leaves out a portion. The repertoire holds about 140,000 clones, with 80% to 85% as singletons. Sequencing input: peripheral blood. All receptors derive from a woman in her fifties or sixties with acute or convalescent COVID-19.

The J gene is TRBJ2-1, the V gene TRBV18, with TRBD1 matching 8 bases. Looked up from germline, CDR1 is KGHSH and CDR2 is LQKENI. J was trimmed by 4 bases and V by 6 bases; bases with no gene match: 8. This CDR3 is 15 amino acids long. This CDR3 is CASSQGTGSYNEQFF. The CDR3 nucleotides read TGTGCCAGCTCCCAAGGGACAGGTTCTTACAATGAGCAGTTCTTC.

This clone showed up just once. This chain links TRBV5-1 with TRBJ2-3; 10 bases align to TRBD1. CDR3 length equals 13 residues. Per the germline V gene, CDR1 is SGHRS and CDR2 is YFSETQ. The V segment lost 5 bases and the J segment 5 bases; nucleotides outside the gene matches: 2. The DNA of the CDR3 is TGCGCCAGCAGAGGGACAGGGGTAGATACGCAGTATTTT. Translated: CASRGTGVDTQYF.

Worth noting for this clone: No DNA is shown, since the ends of the CDR3 on it are uncertain; the CDR3 is the one TCRdb lists. This chain links TRBV15 with TRBJ2-2; the table's D call, TRBD2, was not checked against the DNA. Both ends counted, the CDR3 spans 15 residues. The V gene's germline CDR1 is LNHNV and CDR2 YYDKDF (reference sequence). The CDR3 region is CATSPIGFGAGELFF.

This clone was detected only once. The chain uses TRBV29-1 and TRBJ2-7; 11 bases line up with TRBD2. The J segment lost 2 bases and the V segment lost 4 bases, leaving 7 bases of the junction unmatched. This CDR3 spans 15 amino acids. Germline V gene data show CDR1 as SQVTM and CDR2 as ANQGSEA. Written as DNA, the CDR3 is TGCAGCGTTGGGAAAGGACTAGCGGGTCCCTACGAGCAGTACTTC. Protein product: CSVGKGLAGPYEQYF.

V is TRBV25-1 and J is TRBJ2-2; 7 nucleotides align to TRBD1. Germline V gene sequence: CDR1 MGHDK, CDR2 SYGVNS. CDR3 length: 18 residues. The junction had 10 bases not matched to a gene; V was cut back by 1 base and J by 2 bases. This CDR3 reads CASSELGTGVVNTGELFF. In DNA, the CDR3 is TGTGCCAGCAGTGAATTGGGAACAGGGGTGGTCAACACCGGGGAGCTGTTTTTT. Looking up the rest from reference TRBV25-1 and TRBJ2-2 gives the full variable domain: EADIYQTPRYLVIGTGKKITLECSQTMGHDKMYWYQQDPGMELHLIHYSYGVNSTEKGDLSSESTVSRIRTEHFPLTLESARPSHTSQYLCASSELGTGVVNTGELFFGEGSRLTVL.

This clone was found once. V gene TRBV18 combines with J gene TRBJ2-5, with D possibly matching TRBD1 (6 bases). V lost 4 bases and J lost 2, with 11 bases in between. Germline lookup yields CDR1 KGHSH and CDR2 LQKENI. CDR3 length equals 14 residues. This CDR3 reads CASSHGQTQETQYF. DNA of the CDR3: TGTGCCAGCTCACATGGACAGACTCAAGAGACCCAGTACTTC.

The genes are TRBV2 and TRBJ1-1; TRBD1 might be the D (5 bases). From germline, CDR1 is SNHLY and CDR2 FYNNEI. The CDR3 contains 13 residues. V shed 6 bases and J shed 7 bases, with 15 bases lying between them. CDR3 bases: TGTGCCAGCAGCGTGGGGCACCTCAGTGAAGCTTTCTTT. Encoded protein: CASSVGHLSEAFF.

The chain joins TRBV28 to TRBJ2-7; TRBD2 agrees at 9 bases. Germline V gene data show CDR1 as MDHEN and CDR2 as SYDVKM. This CDR3 is built from 15 residues. Trimming took 7 bases from V and 6 from J; bases not matched to a gene: 13. In DNA form, the CDR3 reads TGTGCCAGCAACCTGGCGGGGCTAGCGGGATCCGAGCAGTACTTC. Protein sequence: CASNLAGLAGSEQYF.

The V gene is TRBV7-6, the J gene TRBJ2-3; TRBD2 matches 13 bases. This CDR3 has 17 residues. Trimming at V came to 4 bases and at J to 4 bases, leaving 8 bases not matched to a gene. Germline CDR1 is SGHVS and CDR2 is FNYEAQ. CDR3 sequence: CASSSRGGLAGADTQYF. CDR3 DNA: TGTGCCAGCAGCTCCAGGGGCGGACTAGCGGGAGCAGATACGCAGTATTTT. Full variable domain (rest looked up from reference TRBV7-6 and TRBJ2-3): GAGVSQSPRYKVTKRGQDVALRCDPISGHVSLYWYRQALGQGPEFLTYFNYEAQQDKSGLPNDRFSAERPEGSISTLTIQRTEQRDSAMYRCASSSRGGLAGADTQYFGPGTRLTVL.

V usage is TRBV28 and J usage is TRBJ2-2, with D perhaps matching TRBD2 (5 bases). V shed 3 bases and J shed 6 bases, with 5 bases lying between them. From germline, CDR1 is MDHEN and CDR2 SYDVKM. This CDR3 has 12 amino acids. The CDR3 DNA follows: TGTGCCAGCAGTTTGGAGGCCGGGGAGCTGTTTTTT. Residues: CASSLEAGELFF.

The chain joins TRBV6-4 to TRBJ2-3; 13 nucleotides agree with TRBD2. This CDR3 comprises 16 residues. Germline values: CDR1 MRHNA, CDR2 SNTAGT. The ends lost 5 bases at V and 3 bases at J; junction bases unmatched: 5. In DNA form, the CDR3 reads TGTGCCAGCAGTCCGGGACTAGCGGGACGTACAGATACGCAGTATTTT. Its translation is CASSPGLAGRTDTQYF.

The rearrangement uses TRBV6-5 and TRBJ2-7; a weak D match, TRBD1 (7 bases). CDR1 is MNHEY, CDR2 SVGAGI, per germline. The CDR3 sequence is 15 residues long. V dropped 0 bases and J dropped 2 bases, with 11 bases sitting between them. Written as DNA, the CDR3 is TGTGCCAGCAGTTACTCGGCAGGGGGGCCCTACGAGCAGTACTTC. Translation: CASSYSAGGPYEQYF.

V is TRBV6-2 or TRBV6-3 and J is TRBJ2-7; possibly TRBD1 for D (5 bases). The CDR3 spans 12 residues. CDR1 is MNHEY, CDR2 SVGEGT, per germline. V lost 4 bases and J lost 4, with 8 bases in between. The CDR3 nucleotides are TGTGCCAGCAGTTGGACAAAATACGAGCAGTACTTC. Its translation: CASSWTKYEQYF.

This chain uses TRBV4-3 with TRBJ1-6, with TRBD1 matching 9 bases. Germline-derived CDR1 and CDR2 are LGHNA and YSLEER. J lost 7 bases, V lost 9 bases, and 7 bases had no gene match. This CDR3 comprises 14 residues. CDR3 in DNA: TGCGCCAGTCGACTTGGACAGGGGAATTCACCCCTCCACTTT. Translation gives CASRLGQGNSPLHF.

The chain couples TRBV19 to TRBJ2-1, with a tentative D call TRBD2 (5 bases). This CDR3 region has 13 residues. The V gene lost 2 bases and the J gene lost 7 bases, with 9 bases spanning the gap. From germline, CDR1 is LNHDA and CDR2 SQIVND (reference sequence). In nucleotides, the CDR3 is TGTGCCAGTAGTATACTTTCGGGGAATGAGCAGTTCTTC. It yields the protein CASSILSGNEQFF. Based on the CDR3 plus reference TRBV19 and TRBJ2-1, the full variable domain is DGGITQSPKYLFRKEGQNVTLSCEQNLNHDAMYWYRQDPGQGLRLIYYSQIVNDFQKGDIAEGYSVSREKKESFPLTVTSAQKNPTAFYLCASSILSGNEQFFGPGTRLTVL.

The chain has TRBV28 and TRBJ1-1; D gene ambiguous. Per germline, CDR1 MDHEN and CDR2 SYDVKM. This CDR3 has 14 amino acids. V lost 5 bases, J lost 1 base, and 11 bases lay in between. The CDR3: CASSRTETNTEAFF. The CDR3 DNA reads TGTGCCAGCAGTAGAACAGAAACGAACACTGAAGCTTTCTTT.

The chain carries TRBV11-3 and TRBJ2-1; 9 bases map to TRBD2. The V gene's germline CDR1 is SGHNT and CDR2 YENEEA. J gave up 7 bases and V 1 base, and 11 bases lay outside the gene matches. The CDR3 length is 17 residues. The CDR3 loop reads CASSLVLFGTSINEQFF. The CDR3 bases are TGTGCCAGCAGCTTAGTTCTGTTCGGGACTAGCATAAATGAGCAGTTCTTC.

V and J are TRBV5-1 and TRBJ1-2, with 7 nucleotides matching TRBD1. The junction had 4 bases not matched to a gene; V was cut back by 0 bases and J by 2 bases. The CDR3 sequence is 15 residues long. Germline CDR1 and CDR2: SGHRS and YFSETQ. The CDR3 DNA sequence: TGCGCCAGCAGCTTGGCGGCAGGGGGAAACTATGGCTACACCTTC. Translation gives CASSLAAGGNYGYTF.

The V and J genes are TRBV28 and TRBJ2-3, with D unresolved. Germline V gene lookup returns CDR1 MDHEN and CDR2 SYDVKM. The CDR3 contains 13 residues. Trimming stripped 8 bases from V and 4 bases from J, with 13 bases between. The CDR3 loop reads CASGVVVADTQYF. The CDR3 region has the DNA TGTGCCAGCGGAGTTGTAGTGGCAGATACGCAGTATTTT.

The J gene is TRBJ2-1, the V gene TRBV3-1 (or the pseudogene TRBV3-2); D unresolved. From germline, CDR1 is LGHDT and CDR2 YNNKEL (reference sequence). The V and J ends lost 4 bases and 9 bases respectively, with 19 bases between them. This CDR3 has 15 amino acids. In DNA form, the CDR3 reads TGTGCCAGCAGCCCTAAAATGACACCCCGCCGTGAGCAGTTCTTC. Protein product: CASSPKMTPRREQFF.

The chain links TRBV28 to TRBJ2-5; 7 bases align to TRBD1. This CDR3 has 16 residues. The trim removed 3 bases at V and 2 bases at J, leaving 9 bases unmatched. Germline V gene data show CDR1 as MDHEN and CDR2 as SYDVKM. CDR3 coding DNA: TGTGCCAGCAGTTTGTTAACCGGGACAGAGCAAGAGACCCAGTACTTC. This codes for CASSLLTGTEQETQYF.

This chain joins TRBV10-2 and TRBJ1-6, with unresolved D. V lost 3 bases, J lost 8 bases, and 11 bases lay in between. In germline, CDR1 is WSHSY, CDR2 SAAADI. The CDR3 is 14 amino acids. This chain's CDR3 is CASSDLGAYSPLHF. In DNA, the CDR3 is TGCGCCAGCAGTGATCTCGGAGCATATTCACCCCTCCACTTT.

This rearrangement joins TRBV27 to TRBJ1-5; the match to TRBD1 covers 7 bases. The CDR3 is 15 amino acids. In germline, CDR1 is MNHEY, CDR2 SMNVEV (reference sequence). With 0 bases clipped from V and 2 bases from J, the junction kept 1 base outside the gene matches. CDR3 in DNA: TGTGCCAGCAGTTTATCCACAGGGGGCAATCAGCCCCAGCATTTT. Translated, it gives CASSLSTGGNQPQHF.

Written as DNA, the CDR3 is TGTGCCAGCAGCCAGGGGGACTTTGTCCAGTTCTTC. This gives the protein CASSQGDFVQFF. This chain connects TRBV3-1 (or the pseudogene TRBV3-2) to TRBJ2-1; D may be TRBD2 (6 bases). This CDR3 has 12 amino acids. Per germline, CDR1 LGHDT and CDR2 YNNKEL (reference sequence). V lost 3 bases and J 13 bases, leaving 13 bases between the germline ends.

The chain employs TRBV28 and TRBJ2-7; possible D gene TRBD1, 5 bases. Germline CDR1 is MDHEN and CDR2 is SYDVKM. CDR3 length: 14 amino acids. Deletions cut 2 bases from V and 3 bases from J, with 11 bases between. CDR3 bases: TGTGCCAGCAGTTTAGTTACAGGAGACTACGAGCAGTACTTC. Its translation: CASSLVTGDYEQYF.

Only a few counts were recorded for this clone. V usage is TRBV10-1 and J usage is TRBJ2-2, with D maybe TRBD1 (5 bases). The length of the CDR3 is 14 residues. The germline V gene encodes CDR1 WNHNN and CDR2 SYGVQD (reference sequence). The germline V and J ends were trimmed by 2 bases and 5 bases, with 9 bases remaining between them. DNA of the CDR3: TGCGCCAGCAGTGAGGGGGCTCGAACCGGGGAGCTGTTTTTT. Its translation: CASSEGARTGELFF.

This clone has just a few counts. V usage is TRBV20-1 and J usage is TRBJ2-3, with 15 nucleotides matching TRBD2. The germline V gene encodes CDR1 DFQATT and CDR2 SNEGSKA (reference sequence). After removal of 5 bases from V and 3 bases from J, the junction contained 9 bases not matched to a gene. The CDR3 is 17 amino acids. CDR3: CSARGLAGGPSTDTQYF. CDR3 bases: TGCAGTGCTCGTGGACTAGCGGGAGGGCCCTCGACAGATACGCAGTATTTT.

The genes are TRBV28 and TRBJ1-5; D is unclear. The CDR3 extends over 15 amino acids. CDR1 is MDHEN, CDR2 SYDVKM, per germline. V lost 1 base and J 7 bases, leaving 14 bases between the germline ends. CDR3 sequence reads: CASSLSLSYRQPQHF. The CDR3 region has the DNA TGTGCCAGCAGTTTATCCCTTTCCTATCGACAGCCCCAGCATTTT. The full variable domain, its missing parts supplied by reference TRBV28 and TRBJ1-5, is DVKVTQSSRYLVKRTGEKVFLECVQDMDHENMFWYRQDPGLGLRLIYFSYDVKMKEKGDIPEGYSVSREKKERFSLILESASTNQTSMYLCASSLSLSYRQPQHFGDGTRLSIL.

The chain uses TRBV19 and TRBJ2-5; 10 bases are a match to TRBD2. Germline V CDR1 and CDR2: LNHDA, SQIVND (reference sequence). This CDR3 is built from 14 residues. V was pared by 5 bases and J by 2 bases, with 2 bases of the junction left unmatched. CDR3 in amino acids: CASSGLAAQETQYF. The CDR3 nucleotides are TGTGCCAGTAGTGGACTAGCGGCACAAGAGACCCAGTACTTC.

The rearrangement links TRBV3-1 (or the pseudogene TRBV3-2) to TRBJ2-6, with 10 bases fitting TRBD1. This CDR3 region has 18 residues. Germline V gives CDR1 LGHDT, CDR2 YNNKEL (reference sequence). The V segment lost 3 bases and the J segment 3 bases; nucleotides outside the gene matches: 8. CDR3 nucleotide sequence: TGTGCCAGCAGCCAGTCGGCGACAGGGGGCTATGGGGCCAACGTCCTGACTTTC. Protein product: CASSQSATGGYGANVLTF.